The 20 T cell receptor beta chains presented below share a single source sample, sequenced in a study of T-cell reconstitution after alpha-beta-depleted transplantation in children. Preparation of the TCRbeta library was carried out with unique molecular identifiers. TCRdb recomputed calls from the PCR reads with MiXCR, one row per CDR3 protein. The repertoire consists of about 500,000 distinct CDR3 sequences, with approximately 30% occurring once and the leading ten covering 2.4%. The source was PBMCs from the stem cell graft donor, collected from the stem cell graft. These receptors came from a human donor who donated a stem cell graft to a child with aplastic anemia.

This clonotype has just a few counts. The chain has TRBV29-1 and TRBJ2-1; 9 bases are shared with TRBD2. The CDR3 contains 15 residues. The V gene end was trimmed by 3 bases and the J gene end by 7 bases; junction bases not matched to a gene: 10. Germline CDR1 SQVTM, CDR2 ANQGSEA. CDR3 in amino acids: CSVDGSGSPINEQFF. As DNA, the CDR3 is TGCAGCGTTGATGGTAGCGGGAGTCCCATTAATGAGCAGTTCTTC.

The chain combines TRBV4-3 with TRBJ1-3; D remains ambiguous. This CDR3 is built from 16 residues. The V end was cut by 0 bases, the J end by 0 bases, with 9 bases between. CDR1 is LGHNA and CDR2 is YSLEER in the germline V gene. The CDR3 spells CASSQDPGYSGNTIYF. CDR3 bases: TGCGCCAGCAGCCAAGATCCTGGTTACTCTGGAAACACCATATATTTT.

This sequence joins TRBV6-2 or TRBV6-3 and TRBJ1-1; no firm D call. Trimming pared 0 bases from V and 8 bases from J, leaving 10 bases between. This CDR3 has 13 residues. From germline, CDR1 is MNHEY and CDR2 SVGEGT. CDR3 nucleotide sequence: TGTGCCAGCAGTTACTCCGGACTGATCGAAGCTTTCTTT. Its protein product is CASSYSGLIEAFF.

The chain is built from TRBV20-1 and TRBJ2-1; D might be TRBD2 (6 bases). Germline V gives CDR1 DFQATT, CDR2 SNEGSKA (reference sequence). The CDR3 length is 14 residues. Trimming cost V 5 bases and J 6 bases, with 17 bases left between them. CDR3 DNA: TGCAGTGCTCCGAACCGGCAGGAGGGCAATGAGCAGTTCTTC. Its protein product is CSAPNRQEGNEQFF.

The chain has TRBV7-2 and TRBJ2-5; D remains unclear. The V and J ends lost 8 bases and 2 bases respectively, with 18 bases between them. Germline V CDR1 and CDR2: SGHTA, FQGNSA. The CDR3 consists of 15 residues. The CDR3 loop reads CASQAQQRSQETQYF. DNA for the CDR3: TGTGCCAGCCAGGCGCAACAGCGTTCACAAGAGACCCAGTACTTC.

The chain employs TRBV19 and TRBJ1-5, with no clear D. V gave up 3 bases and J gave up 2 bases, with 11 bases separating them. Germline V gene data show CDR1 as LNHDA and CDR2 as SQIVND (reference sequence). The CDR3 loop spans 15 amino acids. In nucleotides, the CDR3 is TGTGCCAGTAGTATTTCCAGATCTGGCAATCAGCCCCAGCATTTT. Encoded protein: CASSISRSGNQPQHF. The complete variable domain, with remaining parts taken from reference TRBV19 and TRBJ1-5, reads DGGITQSPKYLFRKEGQNVTLSCEQNLNHDAMYWYRQDPGQGLRLIYYSQIVNDFQKGDIAEGYSVSREKKESFPLTVTSAQKNPTAFYLCASSISRSGNQPQHFGDGTRLSIL.

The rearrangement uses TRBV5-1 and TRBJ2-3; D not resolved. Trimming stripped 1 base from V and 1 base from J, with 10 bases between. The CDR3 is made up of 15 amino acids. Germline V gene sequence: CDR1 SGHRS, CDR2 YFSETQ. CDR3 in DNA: TGCGCCAGCAGCTTGAGTACTGACGGCACAGATACGCAGTATTTT. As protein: CASSLSTDGTDTQYF. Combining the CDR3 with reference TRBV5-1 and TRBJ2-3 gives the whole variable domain KAGVTQTPRYLIKTRGQQVTLSCSPISGHRSVSWYQQTPGQGLQFLFEYFSETQRNKGNFPGRFSGRQFSNSRSEMNVSTLELGDSALYLCASSLSTDGTDTQYFGPGTRLTVL.

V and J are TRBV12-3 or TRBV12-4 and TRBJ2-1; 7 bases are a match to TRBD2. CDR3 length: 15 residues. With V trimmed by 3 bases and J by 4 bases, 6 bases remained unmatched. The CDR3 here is CASSFGQRGYNEQFF. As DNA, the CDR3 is TGTGCCAGCAGTTTTGGCCAGCGGGGATACAATGAGCAGTTCTTC.

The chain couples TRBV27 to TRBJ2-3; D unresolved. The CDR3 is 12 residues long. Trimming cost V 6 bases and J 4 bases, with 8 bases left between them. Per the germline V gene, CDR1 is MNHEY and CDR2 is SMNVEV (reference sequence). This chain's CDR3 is CASSLNSDTQYF. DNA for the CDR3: TGTGCCAGCAGCCTTAACTCAGATACGCAGTATTTT.

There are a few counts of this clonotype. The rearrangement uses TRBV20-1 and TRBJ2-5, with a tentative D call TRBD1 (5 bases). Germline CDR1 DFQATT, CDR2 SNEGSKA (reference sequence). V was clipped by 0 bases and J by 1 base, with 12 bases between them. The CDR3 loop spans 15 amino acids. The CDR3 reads CSARDQAGFQETQYF. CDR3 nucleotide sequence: TGCAGTGCTAGAGATCAGGCAGGGTTCCAAGAGACCCAGTACTTC.

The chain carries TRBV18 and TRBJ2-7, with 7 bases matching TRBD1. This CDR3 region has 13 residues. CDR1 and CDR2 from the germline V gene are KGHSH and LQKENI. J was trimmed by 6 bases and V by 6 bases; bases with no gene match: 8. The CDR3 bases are TGTGCCAGCTCGACAGGGCAGGGAAGCGAGCAGTACGTC. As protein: CASSTGQGSEQYV.

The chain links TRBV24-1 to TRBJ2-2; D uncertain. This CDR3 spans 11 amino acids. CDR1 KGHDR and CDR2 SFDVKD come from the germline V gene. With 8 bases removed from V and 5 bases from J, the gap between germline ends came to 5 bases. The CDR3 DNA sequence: TGTGCCACCATGGCTACCGGGGAGCTGTTTTTT. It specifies CATMATGELFF.

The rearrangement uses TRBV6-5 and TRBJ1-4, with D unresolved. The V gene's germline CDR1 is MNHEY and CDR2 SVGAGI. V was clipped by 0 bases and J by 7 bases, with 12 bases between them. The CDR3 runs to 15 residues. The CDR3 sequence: CASSYSNAGGEKLFF. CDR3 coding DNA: TGTGCCAGCAGTTACTCGAATGCGGGAGGTGAAAAACTGTTTTTT.

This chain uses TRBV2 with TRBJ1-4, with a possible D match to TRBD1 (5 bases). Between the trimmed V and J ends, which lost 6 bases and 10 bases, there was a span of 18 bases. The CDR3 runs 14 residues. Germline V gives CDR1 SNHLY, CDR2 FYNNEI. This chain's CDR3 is CASSAGLPGGKLFF. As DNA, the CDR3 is TGTGCCAGCAGCGCAGGGCTCCCCGGCGGAAAACTGTTTTTT. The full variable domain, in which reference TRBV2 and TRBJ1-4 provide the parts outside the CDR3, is EPEVTQTPSHQVTQMGQEVILRCVPISNHLYFYWYRQILGQKVEFLVSFYNNEISEKSEIFDDQFSVERPDGSNFTLKIRSTKLEDSAMYFCASSAGLPGGKLFFGSGTQLSVL.

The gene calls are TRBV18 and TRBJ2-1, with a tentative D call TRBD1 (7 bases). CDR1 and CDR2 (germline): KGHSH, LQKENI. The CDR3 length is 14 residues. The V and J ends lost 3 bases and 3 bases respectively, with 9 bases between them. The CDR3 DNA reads TGTGCCAGCTCACCCCAGGGGGGCTACAATGAGCAGTTCTTC. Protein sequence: CASSPQGGYNEQFF.

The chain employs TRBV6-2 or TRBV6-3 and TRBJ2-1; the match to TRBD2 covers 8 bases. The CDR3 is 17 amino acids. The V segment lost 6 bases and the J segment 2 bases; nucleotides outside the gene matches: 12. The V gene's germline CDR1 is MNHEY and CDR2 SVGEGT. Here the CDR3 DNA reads TGTGCCAGCAGCCTCGGACTAGCCAGCCCCCCCTACAATGAGCAGTTCTTC. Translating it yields CASSLGLASPPYNEQFF.

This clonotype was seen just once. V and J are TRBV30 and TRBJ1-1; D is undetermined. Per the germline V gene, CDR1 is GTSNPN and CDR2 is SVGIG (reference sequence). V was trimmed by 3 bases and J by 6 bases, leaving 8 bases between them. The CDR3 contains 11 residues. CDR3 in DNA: TGTGCCTGGAGGGATATCGCTGAAGCTTTCTTT. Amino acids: CAWRDIAEAFF.

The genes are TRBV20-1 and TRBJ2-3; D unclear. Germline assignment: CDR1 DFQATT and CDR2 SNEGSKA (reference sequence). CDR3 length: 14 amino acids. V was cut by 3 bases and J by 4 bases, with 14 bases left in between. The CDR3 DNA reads TGCAGTGCTAGGCCGGTCATAGGCGCAGATACGCAGTATTTT. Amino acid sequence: CSARPVIGADTQYF.

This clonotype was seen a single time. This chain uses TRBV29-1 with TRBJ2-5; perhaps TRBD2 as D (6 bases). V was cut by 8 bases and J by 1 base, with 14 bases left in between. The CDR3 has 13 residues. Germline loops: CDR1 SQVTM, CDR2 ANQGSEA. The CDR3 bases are TGCAGCTCCCGGCGGGGCCCCCAAGAGACCCAGTACTTC. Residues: CSSRRGPQETQYF.

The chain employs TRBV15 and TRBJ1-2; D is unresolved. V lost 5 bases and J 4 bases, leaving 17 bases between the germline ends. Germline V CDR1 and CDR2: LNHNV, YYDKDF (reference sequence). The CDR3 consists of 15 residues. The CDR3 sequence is CATSPRDQDPYGYTF. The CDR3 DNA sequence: TGTGCCACCAGCCCCCGAGACCAGGATCCCTATGGCTACACCTTC.